Listed here are 19 T cell receptor beta chains from one sample, sequenced in a study of blood T cell repertoires in COVID-19. Sequencing was performed with immunoSEQ multiplex PCR; in TCRdb, only in-frame clones are kept and a portion is missing. The sample contains 310,000 or so clones, 85% to 90% of which appear only once. The source material was peripheral blood. These receptor sequences come from a man in his 70s with acute or convalescent COVID-19.

This chain links TRBV2 with TRBJ2-5, with D possibly being TRBD2 (6 bases). Germline V gene data show CDR1 as SNHLY and CDR2 as FYNNEI. V was shortened by 5 bases and J by 0 bases, with 10 bases between the two germline ends. The CDR3 consists of 14 residues. The CDR3 here is CASSLRRDQETQYF. For the CDR3, the DNA is TGTGCCAGCAGTCTGAGGAGGGACCAAGAGACCCAGTACTTC.

As for this clone: The sample holds other DNA sequences that translate to the same CDR3. The rearrangement links TRBV9 to TRBJ2-5, with D maybe TRBD2 (5 bases). This CDR3 comprises 14 residues. Looked up from germline, CDR1 is SGDLS and CDR2 is YYNGEE. V gave up 0 bases and J gave up 5 bases, with 11 bases separating them. CDR3 bases: TGTGCCAGCAGCGTAGGACCTGGGGAGGAGACCCAGTACTTC. Translated: CASSVGPGEETQYF.

The V call is TRBV19, the J call TRBJ2-1, with 10 bases lining up with TRBD2. In germline, CDR1 is LNHDA, CDR2 SQIVND (reference sequence). Trimming cost V 8 bases and J 7 bases; bases outside gene matches: 5. The CDR3 has 13 residues. CDR3: CASCSGGINEQFF. The CDR3 DNA reads TGTGCCAGTTGTAGCGGGGGGATAAATGAGCAGTTCTTC. The complete variable domain, with remaining parts taken from reference TRBV19 and TRBJ2-1, reads DGGITQSPKYLFRKEGQNVTLSCEQNLNHDAMYWYRQDPGQGLRLIYYSQIVNDFQKGDIAEGYSVSREKKESFPLTVTSAQKNPTAFYLCASCSGGINEQFFGPGTRLTVL.

The genes are TRBV3-1 (or the pseudogene TRBV3-2) and TRBJ1-4; 7 positions match TRBD1. Germline V gives CDR1 LGHDT, CDR2 YNNKEL (reference sequence). This CDR3 has 16 amino acids. V lost 2 bases to trimming and J lost 0 bases; unmatched junction nucleotides: 3. Here the CDR3 DNA reads TGTGCCAGCAGCCAATCCGGGACAGCAACTAATGAAAAACTGTTTTTT. The encoded protein is CASSQSGTATNEKLFF.

This clone came up a few times. The V and J genes are TRBV24-1 and TRBJ1-1; 11 bases map to TRBD1. With V trimmed by 2 bases and J by 4 bases, 8 bases remained unmatched. In germline, CDR1 is KGHDR, CDR2 SFDVKD. CDR3 length: 17 amino acids. The CDR3 nucleotides are TGTGCCACCAGTGATTCCGGGACAGGGGGATCGGGCACTGAAGCTTTCTTT. Protein product: CATSDSGTGGSGTEAFF.

The chain joins TRBV2 to TRBJ1-1, with D unresolved. Trimming took off 10 bases at V and 1 base at J, with 16 bases between the two ends. CDR1 and CDR2 from the germline V gene are SNHLY and FYNNEI. The CDR3 covers 14 residues. The CDR3 sequence is CATTKEEGNTEAFF. In DNA, the CDR3 is TGTGCCACCACGAAGGAGGAAGGGAACACTGAAGCTTTCTTT.

This chain joins TRBV4-1 and TRBJ1-4, with 8 bases identical to TRBD1. In germline, CDR1 is MGHRA, CDR2 YSYEKL. V was clipped by 2 bases and J by 7 bases; unmatched bases: 3. The length of the CDR3 is 14 residues. Here the CDR3 DNA reads TGCGCCAGCAGCCAACCAGGGGGCAGTGAAAAACTGTTTTTT. It encodes CASSQPGGSEKLFF.

V usage is TRBV4-1 and J usage is TRBJ2-1; 9 nucleotides line up with TRBD2. V shed 0 bases, J shed 7 bases, and the junction held 4 bases outside the gene matches. The CDR3 has 15 residues. From germline, CDR1 is MGHRA and CDR2 YSYEKL. The CDR3 reads CASSQEQSGGNEQFF. In nucleotides, the CDR3 is TGCGCCAGCAGCCAAGAGCAGAGCGGGGGGAATGAGCAGTTCTTC.

The chain combines TRBV5-1 with TRBJ2-3, with D perhaps TRBD1 (5 bases). Germline CDR1 SGHRS, CDR2 YFSETQ. Trimming took 0 bases from V and 0 from J, leaving 8 bases between them. The CDR3 length is 15 residues. CDR3 coding DNA: TGCGCCAGCAGCTTGGAAGCAGGGAGCACAGATACGCAGTATTTT. It encodes CASSLEAGSTDTQYF.

Comment on this clone: Other DNA sequences in the same sample also yield this CDR3. The chain employs TRBV9 and TRBJ2-1, with D tentatively TRBD2 (5 bases). The V gene lost 0 bases and the J gene lost 0 bases, with 10 bases spanning the gap. The CDR3 covers 16 residues. The germline gives CDR1 SGDLS, CDR2 YYNGEE. The CDR3 sequence is CASSVGVGSSYNEQFF. The DNA for the CDR3 is TGTGCCAGCAGCGTAGGGGTGGGGAGCTCCTACAATGAGCAGTTCTTC.

The genes are TRBV4-3 and TRBJ2-1; 11 bases are shared with TRBD2. V shed 4 bases and J 6 bases; nucleotides not matched to a gene: 11. Germline V CDR1 and CDR2: LGHNA, YSLEER. This CDR3 is built from 17 residues. In nucleotides, the CDR3 is TGCGCCAGCAGCCTTGATGTTAGCGGGAGGGCCTTCAATGAGCAGTTCTTC. Amino acid sequence: CASSLDVSGRAFNEQFF.

This clone was seen just once. The rearrangement links TRBV2 to TRBJ1-1; D is undetermined. Between the trimmed V and J ends, which lost 6 bases and 11 bases, there was a span of 13 bases. The V gene's germline CDR1 is SNHLY and CDR2 FYNNEI. The CDR3 runs to 11 residues. Written as DNA, the CDR3 is TGTGCCAGCAGGTTAGTGGACTCCGCTTTCTTT. Amino acid sequence: CASRLVDSAFF.

This sequence joins TRBV7-2 and TRBJ1-1, with D perhaps matching TRBD1 (5 bases). This CDR3 spans 16 amino acids. V was shortened by 1 base and J by 6 bases, with 18 bases between the two germline ends. CDR1 SGHTA and CDR2 FQGNSA come from the germline V gene. The CDR3 DNA is TGTGCCAGCAGCTTAGATGGCCCGGGGGTGGATGCTGAAGCTTTCTTT. Its translation: CASSLDGPGVDAEAFF.

Details on this clone: A read error may account for a junction end that differs from germline. This chain joins TRBV5-1 and TRBJ1-2, with 7 bases lining up with TRBD1. The CDR3 is 13 residues long. Germline V CDR1 and CDR2: SGHRS, YFSETQ. The CDR3 nucleotides are TGCACCAGCAGCCCCGGGACAGCCTATGGCTACACCTTC. Protein: CTSSPGTAYGYTF.

This clone came up once. The rearrangement uses TRBV15 and TRBJ2-6; tentatively, D is TRBD2 (6 bases). Trimming shortened V by 5 bases and J by 0 bases, and 11 bases separated the two germline ends. CDR1 is LNHNV, CDR2 YYDKDF, per germline (reference sequence). The CDR3 spans 16 residues. CDR3 protein: CATSPGGASGANVLTF. In DNA form, the CDR3 reads TGTGCCACCAGCCCTGGAGGGGCCTCTGGGGCCAACGTCCTGACTTTC.

This chain joins TRBV12-3 or TRBV12-4 and TRBJ1-2; D perhaps matches TRBD1 (5 bases). The CDR3 is 12 residues long. The ends were cut back, 7 bases at V and 4 bases at J, with 10 bases in the middle. In DNA form, the CDR3 reads TGTGCCAGCACCTTGGGGGGCTATGGCTACACCTTC. It specifies CASTLGGYGYTF.

V and J are TRBV19 and TRBJ2-1; 10 nucleotides line up with TRBD1. Germline V gene lookup returns CDR1 LNHDA and CDR2 SQIVND (reference sequence). Trimming cost V 4 bases and J 9 bases; bases outside gene matches: 12. This CDR3 is 16 amino acids long. The CDR3 nucleotides read TGTGCCAGTAGTACACACGGGGACAGGGGTATTGGTGAGCAGTTCTTC. It codes for CASSTHGDRGIGEQFF.

The chain couples TRBV19 to TRBJ1-5; 10 bases fit TRBD1. The junction had 9 bases not matched to a gene; V was cut back by 7 bases and J by 0 bases. CDR1 is LNHDA and CDR2 is SQIVND in the germline V gene (reference sequence). The CDR3 is 17 amino acids. For the CDR3, the DNA is TGTGCCAGTACGGTGAGACAGGGGGCCTATAGCAATCAGCCCCAGCATTTT. This codes for CASTVRQGAYSNQPQHF. Filled out from reference TRBV19 and TRBJ1-5, the complete variable domain reads DGGITQSPKYLFRKEGQNVTLSCEQNLNHDAMYWYRQDPGQGLRLIYYSQIVNDFQKGDIAEGYSVSREKKESFPLTVTSAQKNPTAFYLCASTVRQGAYSNQPQHFGDGTRLSIL.

The sample holds one count of this clone. The rearrangement links TRBV11-3 to TRBJ2-5; 7 nucleotides agree with TRBD1. The CDR3 sequence is 13 residues long. Trimming at V came to 4 bases and at J to 2 bases, leaving 1 base not matched to a gene. The germline V gene encodes CDR1 SGHNT and CDR2 YENEEA. The CDR3 loop is CASSSGQQETQYF. The CDR3 coding sequence is TGTGCCAGCAGCTCGGGACAGCAAGAGACCCAGTACTTC.